The subject of this entry is one TCR beta chain. These data come from a study of control samples from healthy donors and cancer patients. Libraries were prepared by immunoSEQ multiplex PCR; TCRdb keeps only in-frame clonotypes and omits some of them. The table has about 120,000 clones, roughly 87% seen once; the top ten hold around 2%. The sequencing sample was made of blood. The receptor comes from a man in his late teens or twenties in good health.

The CDR3 DNA reads as TGTGCCAGCAGCGTAGAACACAGGGCGACCTTAAATTCACCCCTCCACTTT. Its protein is CASSVEHRATLNSPLHF. The gene calls are TRBV9 and TRBJ1-6; D is possibly TRBD1 (6 bases). V dropped 0 bases and J dropped 7 bases, with 17 bases sitting between them. Per germline, CDR1 SGDLS and CDR2 YYNGEE. This CDR3 spans 17 amino acids.